A single sample is the source of the 3 T cell receptor beta chains below, sequenced in a study. Each CDR3 protein is one row after TCRdb ran MiXCR on the 5' RACE reads. The sample lists over 40,000 distinct CDR3 sequences, roughly a fifth occurring once. Cells sorted as Tregs were CD4+, CD25+ and CD127-/low. Specimen: Tregs sorted from blood. The receptors were sampled from a female donor with breast cancer.

About this clonotype itself: With a much larger clone just one base away, this may be a read error. The chain employs TRBV6-2 or TRBV6-3 and TRBJ2-7; no definite D call. Germline lookup yields CDR1 MNHEY and CDR2 SVGEGT. The length of the CDR3 is 11 residues. The CDR3 region has the DNA TGTGCCGGCAGTCCTTCCTACGAGCAGTACTTC. It codes for CAGSPSYEQYF.

This clonotype was observed many times. CDR3 sequence: CASSQGARTDRQETQYF. For the CDR3, the DNA is TGTGCCAGCAGCCAAGGGGCGAGGACGGATCGACAAGAGACCCAGTACTTC. V and J are TRBV4-2 and TRBJ2-5; D call uncertain. Germline V CDR1 and CDR2: LGHNA, YNFKEQ. This CDR3 is 17 amino acids long. V dropped 1 base and J dropped 2 bases, with 17 bases sitting between them.

Notes on this clonotype: A much larger clone differs by one base, so this may be a read error. The rearrangement joins TRBV20-1 to TRBJ2-5; D unresolved. CDR3 length: 15 residues. From germline, CDR1 is DFQATT and CDR2 SNEGSKA (reference sequence). The CDR3 nucleotides read TGCAGTGCTAGAGATATGGGCGGATCTCAAGGGACCCAGTACTTC. This codes for CSARDMGGSQGTQYF.